Below are 5 T cell receptor beta chains sequenced from a single sample in a study of blood T cells in healthy people across ages. Sample-barcoded 5' priming and a J-beta primer mix drove a second PCR of roughly 7 to 11 cycles. Via MiXCR, TCRdb re-called the 5' RACE reads, giving one row per CDR3 protein. The sample yields 1.5 million to 2 million distinct CDR3 sequences, 25% to 30% seen once. Sequenced sample: blood. Receptors originate from a woman younger than 45 in good health.

This clonotype has a handful of counts. V gene TRBV29-1 combines with J gene TRBJ1-2; D not certain. This CDR3 is built from 13 residues. V gave up 3 bases and J gave up 10 bases, with 18 bases separating them. Germline V gene sequence: CDR1 SQVTM, CDR2 ANQGSEA. The CDR3 DNA reads as TGCAGCGTTGATAGACTCCAGATACCCCTCTACACCTTC. It specifies CSVDRLQIPLYTF.

This clonotype appeared a few times. The gene calls are TRBV19 and TRBJ1-5; D is unclear. Between the trimmed V and J ends, which lost 7 bases and 0 bases, there was a span of 13 bases. The V gene's germline CDR1 is LNHDA and CDR2 SQIVND (reference sequence). The CDR3 extends over 15 amino acids. The CDR3 here is CASKRSEASNQPQHF. DNA of the CDR3: TGTGCCAGTAAGAGAAGTGAGGCTAGCAATCAGCCCCAGCATTTT.

This clonotype has only a few counts. The chain recombines TRBV20-1 with TRBJ2-2; D gene unclear. In germline, CDR1 is DFQATT, CDR2 SNEGSKA (reference sequence). The ends were cut back, 1 base at V and 0 bases at J, with 6 bases in the middle. There are 14 residues in the CDR3. This CDR3 is CSARVGSNTGELFF. DNA of the CDR3: TGCAGTGCTAGAGTTGGGTCGAACACCGGGGAGCTGTTTTTT.

At least ten counts were recorded for this clonotype. This sequence joins TRBV20-1 and TRBJ2-1, with 12 bases matching TRBD2. Germline values: CDR1 DFQATT, CDR2 SNEGSKA (reference sequence). This CDR3 has 13 residues. The CDR3 spells CSGLAGSYNEQFF. The CDR3 region has the DNA TGCAGCGGACTAGCGGGGAGTTACAATGAGCAGTTCTTC.

This clonotype was detected a few times. V gene TRBV24-1 combines with J gene TRBJ2-1; 7 bases are shared with TRBD1. V was pared by 7 bases and J by 7 bases, with 9 bases of the junction left unmatched. Germline values: CDR1 KGHDR, CDR2 SFDVKD. This CDR3 has 14 amino acids. The CDR3: CATSQTGFKNEQFF. In nucleotides, the CDR3 is TGTGCCACCAGCCAGACAGGGTTTAAAAATGAGCAGTTCTTC.